This TCR beta chain derives from a study of cytomegalovirus exposure and HLA in healthy donors listed by TCRdb under 2017. For the study in its entirety: In an earlier analysis of approximately 640 of the donors, 250 to 350 Gb of sequence data and 117 million unique TCR beta sequences from roughly 180 million T cells were reported. The study combined high-throughput TCR immunosequencing, statistical association of individual TCRs with disease status, and machine learning to predict cytomegalovirus infection status. Class I and class II HLA loci were covered by the typing at four-digit resolution. The study profiled the T cell repertoires of about 640 subjects by immunosequencing and related them to cytomegalovirus serostatus. On average, around 230,000 unique TCR beta nucleotide sequences were sequenced per donor among 300 to 500 genotyped donors of the cohort, with roughly 18% of those sequences being non-productive. Donor age, sex, ethnicity and CMV serostatus were compiled together with the repertoire data. Along with the roughly 700-subject first cohort, a separate validation cohort of more than 90 different subjects was used. Among the roughly 400 genotyped donors, 81% belonged to the genetic ancestry cluster associated with self-reported Caucasian donors. The later analysis used no new phenotypic data to find candidate immune exposures, relying instead on TCR beta sequences and their occurrence across donors. An early release covering 550 to 700 HLA-typed donors comprised about 320 gigabases of sequencing data and around 80 million unique TCR sequences. Every discovery cohort repertoire had been produced on one sequencing platform. A later genetic analysis used genome-wide SNP genotypes for about 65% of the roughly 700 donors, treating that subset as a discovery cohort. Several DR-DQ haplotypes were handled as single units for association and clustering, since linkage in the cohort was strong. The study aimed to test whether cataloging public T cell receptors could reveal signatures of past pathogen exposure. A later analysis re-analyzed previously published TCR beta repertoires from about 730 donors and added high-resolution HLA genotyping to study TCR occurrence patterns. Typing coverage varied by locus: about 629-630 donors for A, B, C, DRB1 and DQB1; roughly 510 for DQA1; around 570 for DPA1; around 450 for DPB1. An earlier analysis of approximately 580 of the donors used high-throughput TCR beta sequencing to judge whether each TCR beta V gene segment behaved as functional or pseudogenic.

In total, 600 or so healthy bone marrow donors made up the cohort. At the time of sampling, all cohort members were nominally healthy, though unrecorded immune exposures were likely present. The donor tested CMV seropositive, placing the donor among the 310 or so seropositive members of the cohort. Each donor provided a peripheral blood sample, and peripheral blood mononuclear cells were used for TCR beta sequencing. Genomic DNA extraction from the blood cell samples was performed with the Qiagen DNeasy Blood Extraction Kit. The receptor library was made with the immunoSEQ multiplex PCR assay. A mixture of 60 forward primers for TCR Vbeta segments and 13 reverse primers for TCR Jbeta segments was used in the multiplex PCR. Amplification of the CDR3 region of rearranged TCR beta genes was performed with a multiplex PCR assay on genomic DNA. Amplified TCR beta libraries were sequenced as 87-base-pair reads on the Illumina HiSeq System. Per the original workflow: Across the 700 or so repertoires, a later analysis counted tens of millions of unique TCR beta chains, 9 million to 14 million of which were shared by at least two donors. Raw reads were error-corrected and collapsed into unique sequences by a nearest-neighbor algorithm in which closely related sequences were merged to remove PCR and sequencing errors. V, D and J gene segments were assigned by aligning CDR3 sequences to IMGT reference sequences. For a sequence to be retained, a match of at least six nucleotides was required to both a V gene segment and a J gene segment. Rearrangements were classified as productive when the CDR3 lacked stop codons and remained in frame with V and J, and all other rearrangements were classified as non-productive. CDR3 was defined according to IMGT convention as the region running from the second conserved V-encoded cysteine to the conserved J-encoded phenylalanine. The earlier analysis of 450 to 750 of the donors excluded any sequence lacking an unambiguous match to a single V gene segment. In an earlier analysis of some 590 of the donors, a V segment was called functional when productive rearrangements were above 56.7%, and segregating when the standard deviation between donors exceeded 5%. A statistical classification framework was built to diagnose cytomegalovirus status from the catalog of TCR beta chain sequences. In a later analysis, TCR nucleotide sequences were compared against IMGT/GENE-DB human TR gene sequences so that V and J genes could be assigned. A later analysis assigned CDR3 sequences and most-parsimonious VDJ recombination scenarios with the TCRdist pipeline. In a later analysis, each TCR beta chain was defined by its CDR3 amino acid sequence together with its V-gene family, and reads lacking a unique V-gene family were excluded. A later analysis removed 592 highly shared, low-generation-probability nucleotide sequences to deal with suspected cross-contamination and a sequencing artifact. A later analysis calculated a clonal expansion index for each public chain from normalized within-repertoire ranks of inferred template counts. A later analysis computed generation probabilities with a VDJ recombination model fitted to out-of-frame rearrangements, and checked the results against IGoR. In a later analysis, hypergeometric tests were used to score TCR-TCR, TCR-HLA and TCR-CMV co-occurrence, with a repertoire-size bias correction applied to TCR pairs. To estimate false discovery rates, a later analysis permuted the HLA or CMV assignments 20 times. In a later analysis, co-occurring TCRs were grouped using DBSCAN, and TCRdist sequence similarity was added for clustering within HLA-allele-positive subsets. Repertoires with fewer than 30,000 or more than 120,000 public chains were left out of co-occurrence clustering, as were roughly five repertoires with anomalous nucleotide sharing. The source is immuneACCESS, and TCRdb retained only in-frame sequences with V and J called. Part of the clones is not carried over; for the studies checked, unresolved V genes explain less than half of this, and the remainder is unexplained. V and J calls and clone size follow that table, whereas D and trimming were derived from the DNA. The sample contains about 82,000 clones, 70% to 80% of them found a single time. More than 20% of the sample comes from the top ten.

Reading the germline V gene gives CDR1 SGHDT and CDR2 YYEEEE. The CDR3, from cysteine to phenylalanine, totals 12 residues. Only the CDR3 portion is preserved as DNA: 36 bases, with reading frame beginning at the first base. V drops 3 bases and J drops 5 bases, leaving 9 bases in between. Comment on this clone: The clone's antigen remains unknown. No base quality values were provided; no much bigger clone lies one nucleotide off.

Paper-wide results and their limitations: The study gave a list of around 170 TCR beta chains associated with cytomegalovirus. A few of the identified cytomegalovirus-associated TCR beta chains were confirmed in vitro to be specific for cytomegalovirus antigens. A later analysis associated 15,000 or so TCR beta sequences with specific HLA alleles at a false discovery rate of 0.05. In a later genetic analysis, fewer N-insertions in productive TCRs were reported among donors in an Asian-associated ancestry cluster than the approximately 670-donor mean. A cluster of highly shared sequence variants was judged likely to be a technical artifact of the sequencing pipeline. A later genetic analysis associated a missense DCLRE1C variant with V-gene and J-gene trimming of TCR beta chains, and an independent cohort replicated the association. According to the authors, the approach could potentially be generalized to other disease states and immunological phenotypes. When HLA alleles, especially DR and DQ, strongly co-occurred, attributing TCR associations to individual alleles was difficult. In a later analysis, TCR association rates were found to vary across HLA loci, with the most associated TCRs seen for DRB1 alleles and the fewest for HLA-C alleles. Linkage disequilibrium might explain the correlated functional status among segregating V segments, but an unknown experimental factor could not be ruled out. Over 15 rarely observed V segments, including chromosome 9 orphons, were excluded from the earlier analysis of several hundred of the donors because counts were too low. Most CMV-associated TCR beta chains appeared to be HLA-restricted in a later analysis, and the HLA associations seemed to be driven largely by CMV exposure. Because some donors lacked HLA typing at each locus, the association tests relied only on the typed subset. Compared with equally common non-associated chains, HLA-associated TCR beta chains in a later analysis were more clonally expanded and had lower generation probabilities. Sequencing depth was assumed to be roughly uniform across donors in the presence/absence analyses, though that assumption may not hold. The 87-base-pair reads could not distinguish some IMGT-functional V segments, including TRBV6-2 and TRBV6-3, so those segments were excluded. Cytomegalovirus status was reported to be diagnosed by the classifier with high specificity and sensitivity in both the original and validation cohorts. Most TCR sequences were observed very rarely across donors, whereas some public TCRs were present in many individuals. Immune exposure information for the cohort was limited to CMV serostatus. Several of the top co-occurrence clusters appeared to be linked to parvovirus B19, influenza, CMV and Epstein-Barr virus, according to a later analysis. An earlier analysis of approximately 530 of the donors showed that most TCR beta V segments appeared in productive rearrangements either about 87% or about 30% of the time, which broadly matched IMGT annotations. A further reported finding was that TCR beta sequences accurately predicted the HLA-A and HLA-B alleles for most subjects in the first cohort. In this cohort, only TCR beta chains were sequenced, and detectable features were limited by the absence of alpha or paired-chain data.

Sequencing input: PBMCs. The chain is assembled from TRBV5-6 and TRBJ2-7, and the D gene may be TRBD2, 6 bases matching. This clonotype was sampled from a man under 40 in good health and CMV-seropositive. The CDR3 amino acid sequence is: CASSSEGNEQYF. Read as DNA, the sequence is TGTGCCAGCAGCTCGGAGGGGAACGAGCAGTACTTC. Where the CDR3 stops, the reference TRBV5-6 and TRBJ2-7 genes take over; the full variable domain is DAGVTQSPTHLIKTRGQQVTLRCSPKSGHDTVSWYQQALGQGPQFIFQYYEEEERQRGNFPDRFSGHQFPNYSSELNVNALLLGDSALYLCASSSEGNEQYFGPGTRLTVT.